One T cell receptor beta chain is described in this entry. No antigen is known for it. This record comes from a study of T cells in Graves' hyperthyroidism and ophthalmopathy. Amplification yielded TCR beta CDR3 regions, with RNA transcripts as the source. An initial round of RT-PCR targeting the TCR CDR3 relied on the HTBI primer set. TCRdb re-called the multiplex PCR reads with MiXCR, one entry per CDR3 protein. The sample holds over 300,000 distinct CDR3 sequences, approximately 13% seen once. Deletions cut 3 bases from V and 5 bases from J, with 7 bases between. The CDR3 contains 12 residues. CDR1 and CDR2 (germline): SGDLS, YYNGEE. Points from the study as a whole: Most expanded thyroid clonotypes above 0.001 recurred in blood. By a 13 V-J model, ophthalmopathy was set apart from stable hyperthyroidism.

Disease duration under 2 months; hyperthyroidism patients were aged 18 to 65. Patients with uncontrolled infections, other autoimmune diseases, pregnancy or lactation were excluded. The sample was blood. The chain has TRBV9 and TRBJ2-3; TRBD2 might be the D (6 bases). This TCR was sampled from an older woman with Graves' hyperthyroidism. CDR3 DNA: TGTGCCAGCAGCGAAGCGGGAGATACGCAGTATTTT. This gives the protein CASSEAGDTQYF.